Following are 23 T cell receptor beta chains from one sample sequenced in a study of blood T cell repertoires in COVID-19. Method: immunoSEQ multiplex PCR; TCRdb's copy keeps in-frame clones and lacks some. The sample lists over 600,000 clones, 75% to 90% occurring once. Material: peripheral blood. The source is a woman younger than 35 with acute or convalescent COVID-19.

This sequence joins TRBV5-1 and TRBJ1-4; TRBD1 aligns across 9 bases. The germline gives CDR1 SGHRS, CDR2 YFSETQ. CDR3 length equals 14 residues. V trimming: 5 bases; J trimming: 8 bases; junction bases outside the gene matches: 7. DNA of the CDR3: TGCGCCAGCAGGCACCGGACAGGGGACGAAAAACTGTTTTTT. It codes for CASRHRTGDEKLFF.

This clone was counted once. The rearrangement uses TRBV27 and TRBJ2-7, with D tentatively TRBD1 (6 bases). In germline, CDR1 is MNHEY, CDR2 SMNVEV (reference sequence). The ends were cut back, 1 base at V and 3 bases at J, with 16 bases in the middle. This CDR3 is built from 16 residues. The CDR3 coding sequence is TGTGCCAGCAGTTTATTAACACAGGGTTTGGTCTACGAGCAGTACTTC. Amino acid sequence: CASSLLTQGLVYEQYF.

The CDR3 DNA is TGTGCCAGCAGTTACTCTTCCCGAAGCAGGGCTAACACCGGGGAGCTGTTTTTT. It yields the protein CASSYSSRSRANTGELFF. V is TRBV6-2 or TRBV6-3 and J is TRBJ2-2; tentative D call: TRBD1 (5 bases). This CDR3 region has 18 residues. Germline CDR1 reads MNHEY; CDR2 reads SVGEGT. Trimming stripped 0 bases from V and 2 bases from J, with 16 bases between.

The chain employs TRBV5-8 and TRBJ1-2; 7 nucleotides align to TRBD1. CDR3 length: 14 amino acids. The ends lost 4 bases at V and 7 bases at J; junction bases unmatched: 10. Germline V gene lookup returns CDR1 SGHTS and CDR2 YDEGEE. The chain's CDR3 is CASSPKTGATGYTF. In DNA form, the CDR3 reads TGTGCCAGCAGCCCAAAAACAGGGGCGACTGGCTACACCTTC.

The J gene is TRBJ2-3, the V gene TRBV7-9; TRBD2 might be the D (6 bases). The CDR3 is 15 amino acids. The V gene's germline CDR1 is SEHNR and CDR2 FQNEAQ (reference sequence). The V and J ends lost 1 base and 4 bases respectively, with 12 bases between them. CDR3 coding DNA: TGTGCCAGCAGCTTAGGGGGGGACTTGTCAGATACGCAGTATTTT. Its translation: CASSLGGDLSDTQYF.

The chain uses TRBV7-9 and TRBJ2-3; maybe TRBD2 (7 bases). The germline V gene has CDR1 SEHNR and CDR2 FQNEAQ (reference sequence). The CDR3 loop spans 15 amino acids. With 3 bases removed from V and 4 bases from J, the gap between germline ends came to 14 bases. CDR3 amino acids: CASSFLGGPADTQYF. DNA for the CDR3: TGTGCCAGCAGCTTTTTGGGGGGGCCGGCAGATACGCAGTATTTT.

The chain combines TRBV4-3 with TRBJ1-3; the D is unclear. This CDR3 region has 18 residues. Germline V gene sequence: CDR1 LGHNA, CDR2 YSLEER. The germline V and J ends were trimmed by 1 base and 4 bases, with 20 bases remaining between them. The CDR3 spells CASSQGELPPLAGNTIYF. In DNA, the CDR3 is TGCGCCAGCAGCCAAGGTGAATTGCCCCCGTTGGCCGGAAACACCATATATTTT.

The CDR3: CASSLAAPRTNEKLFF. Written as DNA, the CDR3 is TGCGCCAGCAGCTTGGCGGCCCCTAGGACTAATGAAAAACTGTTTTTT. The chain employs TRBV5-1 and TRBJ1-4; D is undetermined. The germline V and J ends were trimmed by 0 bases and 2 bases, with 11 bases remaining between them. CDR1 is SGHRS, CDR2 YFSETQ, per germline. The CDR3 contains 16 residues.

The chain joins TRBV4-2 to TRBJ2-3; no definite D call. The CDR3 contains 15 residues. CDR1 is LGHNA, CDR2 YNFKEQ, per germline. Trimming cost V 4 bases and J 6 bases, with 17 bases left between them. CDR3 in amino acids: CASSPQEVRGDTQYF. The CDR3 DNA reads as TGTGCCAGCAGCCCGCAAGAGGTCCGCGGCGATACGCAGTATTTT.

This sequence joins TRBV18 and TRBJ1-2; D remains unclear. Germline-derived CDR1 and CDR2 are KGHSH and LQKENI. The CDR3 covers 13 residues. V was trimmed by 3 bases and J by 2 bases, leaving 7 bases between them. The CDR3: CASSPVMNYGYTF. The CDR3 DNA is TGTGCCAGCTCACCCGTTATGAACTATGGCTACACCTTC.

The sample holds a few counts of this clone. The CDR3 loop is CASSFQGGSSPLHF. CDR3 sequence (DNA): TGTGCCAGCAGCTTTCAAGGGGGTAGTTCACCCCTCCACTTT. V gene TRBV5-4 combines with J gene TRBJ1-6; TRBD1 might be the D (6 bases). CDR1 and CDR2 (germline): SGHNT, YYREEE (reference sequence). The CDR3 is 14 amino acids. V lost 2 bases to trimming and J lost 9 bases, with 12 bases between them.

The chain links TRBV19 to TRBJ1-1, with D perhaps TRBD1 (5 bases). Germline CDR1 is LNHDA and CDR2 is SQIVND (reference sequence). The CDR3 runs to 14 residues. V was pared by 8 bases and J by 5 bases, with 18 bases between. The CDR3 protein is CASSWGQLGTEAFF. The CDR3 DNA is TGTGCCAGTTCTTGGGGCCAGCTTGGGACTGAAGCTTTCTTT.

The rearrangement uses TRBV6-5 and TRBJ1-5, with D maybe TRBD1 (6 bases). V gave up 6 bases and J gave up 4 bases, with 16 bases separating them. There are 15 residues in the CDR3. Germline V lookup: CDR1 MNHEY, CDR2 SVGAGI. CDR3 protein: CASSTKQGGNQPQHF. The CDR3 DNA reads TGTGCCAGCAGCACGAAACAGGGTGGGAATCAGCCCCAGCATTTT.

The CDR3 DNA follows: TGTGCTAGTGGTTTGGTACTAAGTAGGCTAGCGGGGGGGCCGAGCCACAATGAGCAGTTCTTC. It yields the protein CASGLVLSRLAGGPSHNEQFF. The V call is TRBV12-5, the J call TRBJ2-1, with 12 positions matching TRBD2. The J segment lost 5 bases and the V segment lost 0 bases, leaving 17 bases of the junction unmatched. This CDR3 has 21 amino acids. The germline V gene encodes CDR1 LGHNT and CDR2 FRNRAP.

For this clone: The sample holds other DNA sequences that translate to the same CDR3. This chain's CDR3 is CASSQDRGRGGYTF. For the CDR3, the DNA is TGTGCCAGCAGCCAAGATCGAGGGAGAGGTGGCTACACCTTC. V is TRBV3-1 (or the pseudogene TRBV3-2) and J is TRBJ1-2, with unresolved D. The CDR3 covers 14 residues. CDR1 LGHDT and CDR2 YNNKEL come from the germline V gene (reference sequence). V shed 0 bases and J shed 7 bases, with 12 bases lying between them.

The chain carries TRBV29-1 and TRBJ1-2; TRBD1 agrees at 7 bases. Germline CDR1 reads SQVTM; CDR2 reads ANQGSEA. This CDR3 contains 15 residues. After removal of 6 bases from V and 5 bases from J, the junction contained 15 bases not matched to a gene. The CDR3 here is CSVLQGGAPNYGYTF. The CDR3, as DNA: TGCAGCGTCCTTCAGGGGGGAGCCCCGAATTATGGCTACACCTTC.

The chain carries TRBV20-1 and TRBJ2-6; D may be TRBD2 (5 bases). The CDR3 has 14 amino acids. With 3 bases removed from V and 3 bases from J, the gap between germline ends came to 9 bases. Germline values: CDR1 DFQATT, CDR2 SNEGSKA (reference sequence). CDR3 residues: CSASVGSGANVLTF. DNA of the CDR3: TGCAGTGCTAGTGTAGGGAGTGGGGCCAACGTCCTGACTTTC.

The V gene is TRBV29-1, the J gene TRBJ2-5; TRBD1 agrees at 7 bases. This CDR3 is 20 amino acids long. J was trimmed by 2 bases and V by 3 bases; bases with no gene match: 24. The germline V gene has CDR1 SQVTM and CDR2 ANQGSEA. The chain's CDR3 is CSVDGTEIIPNTAVQETQYF. As DNA, the CDR3 is TGCAGCGTTGATGGGACAGAGATCATCCCCAACACGGCGGTACAAGAGACCCAGTACTTC.

The chain links TRBV6-5 to TRBJ1-2, with TRBD1 matching over 9 bases. The CDR3 is made up of 15 amino acids. Germline V gives CDR1 MNHEY, CDR2 SVGAGI. The V gene end was trimmed by 8 bases and the J gene end by 2 bases; junction bases not matched to a gene: 9. CDR3 sequence: CASGRDRVMNYGYTF. The CDR3 DNA reads TGTGCCAGCGGACGGGACAGGGTTATGAACTATGGCTACACCTTC.

The CDR3 region has the DNA TGTGCCTGGAGTGGTCTTACAGGGCCTCAGCCCCAGCATTTT. This translates into CAWSGLTGPQPQHF. The rearrangement links TRBV30 to TRBJ1-5; possibly TRBD1 for D (6 bases). This CDR3 has 14 residues. V shed 1 base and J shed 6 bases, with 13 bases lying between them. The germline gives CDR1 GTSNPN, CDR2 SVGIG (reference sequence).

The chain combines TRBV7-9 with TRBJ2-7; D unclear. From germline, CDR1 is SEHNR and CDR2 FQNEAQ (reference sequence). This CDR3 region has 12 residues. V was trimmed by 3 bases and J by 6 bases, leaving 9 bases between them. The CDR3 sequence is CASSFPASEQYF. In nucleotides, the CDR3 is TGTGCCAGCAGCTTTCCTGCGTCCGAGCAGTACTTC. Based on the CDR3 plus reference TRBV7-9 and TRBJ2-7, the full variable domain is DTGVSQNPRHKITKRGQNVTFRCDPISEHNRLYWYRQTLGQGPEFLTYFQNEAQLEKSRLLSDRFSAERPKGSFSTLEIQRTEQGDSAMYLCASSFPASEQYFGPGTRLTVT.

The gene calls are TRBV6-2 or TRBV6-3 and TRBJ1-1; D remains ambiguous. The CDR3 contains 14 residues. V lost 2 bases and J lost 1, with 8 bases in between. Germline values: CDR1 MNHEY, CDR2 SVGEGT. CDR3 sequence: CASSYRYTNTEAFF. The CDR3 nucleotides are TGTGCCAGCAGTTACCGATACACGAACACTGAAGCTTTCTTT.

The rearrangement links TRBV7-7 to TRBJ2-3, with a possible D match to TRBD2 (5 bases). CDR1 is SSHAT and CDR2 is FNYEAQ in the germline V gene (reference sequence). Between the trimmed V and J ends, which lost 8 bases and 2 bases, there was a span of 11 bases. The CDR3 contains 13 residues. The DNA for the CDR3 is TGTGCCAGCGGCGACTATCACACAGATACGCAGTATTTT. Amino acid sequence: CASGDYHTDTQYF.